This entry concerns a single T cell receptor beta chain. One end of the junction fails to match germline, which may point to a read error. This CDR3 is built from 13 residues. The germline gives CDR1 SGHKS, CDR2 YYEKEE (reference sequence). This specimen comes from a study of blood T cell repertoires in COVID-19. TCRdb's table, derived via immunoSEQ multiplex PCR, lists solely in-frame clones and lacks some. The top ten clones hold about 7.8% of a sample with 200,000 to 250,000 clones, approximately 84% of them seen once. The gene calls are TRBV5-5 and TRBJ1-1; D unclear. This clonotype was sampled from a woman over 75 with COVID-19, enrolled during active disease. Source material: peripheral blood. The CDR3 sequence is CASSLVAGTEAFF. The CDR3 DNA is TGTGCCAGCAGTTTGGTTGCGGGTACTGAAGCTTTCTTT.